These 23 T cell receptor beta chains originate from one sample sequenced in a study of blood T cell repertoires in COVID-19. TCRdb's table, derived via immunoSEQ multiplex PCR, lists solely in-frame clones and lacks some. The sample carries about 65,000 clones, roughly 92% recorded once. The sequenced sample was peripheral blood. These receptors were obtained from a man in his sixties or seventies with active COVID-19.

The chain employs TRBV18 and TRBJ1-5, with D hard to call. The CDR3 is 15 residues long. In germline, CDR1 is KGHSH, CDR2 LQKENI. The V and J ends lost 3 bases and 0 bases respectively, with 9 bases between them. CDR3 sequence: CASSPVKLSNQPQHF. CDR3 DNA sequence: TGTGCCAGCTCACCCGTGAAACTTAGCAATCAGCCCCAGCATTTT.

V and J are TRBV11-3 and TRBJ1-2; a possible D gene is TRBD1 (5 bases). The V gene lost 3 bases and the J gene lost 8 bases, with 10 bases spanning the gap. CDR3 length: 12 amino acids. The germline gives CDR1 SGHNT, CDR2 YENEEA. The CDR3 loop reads CASSFGGKGYTF. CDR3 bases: TGTGCCAGCAGCTTCGGGGGGAAAGGCTACACCTTC.

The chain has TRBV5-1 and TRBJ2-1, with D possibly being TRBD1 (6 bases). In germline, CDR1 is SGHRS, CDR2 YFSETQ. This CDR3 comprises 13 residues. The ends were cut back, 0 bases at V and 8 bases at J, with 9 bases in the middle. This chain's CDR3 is CASSLARGDEQFF. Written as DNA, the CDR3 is TGCGCCAGCAGCTTGGCCAGGGGCGATGAGCAGTTCTTC.

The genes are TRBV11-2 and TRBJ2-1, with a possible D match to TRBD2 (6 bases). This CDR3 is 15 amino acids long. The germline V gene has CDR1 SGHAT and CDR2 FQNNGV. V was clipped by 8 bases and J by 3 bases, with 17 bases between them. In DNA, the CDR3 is TGTGCCAGCGCTCTAGGGGCGGGGATCTACAATGAGCAGTTCTTC. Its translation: CASALGAGIYNEQFF. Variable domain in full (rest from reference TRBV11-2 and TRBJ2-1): EAGVAQSPRYKIIEKRQSVAFWCNPISGHATLYWYQQILGQGPKLLIQFQNNGVVDDSQLPKDRFSAERLKGVDSTLKIQPAKLEDSAVYLCASALGAGIYNEQFFGPGTRLTVL.

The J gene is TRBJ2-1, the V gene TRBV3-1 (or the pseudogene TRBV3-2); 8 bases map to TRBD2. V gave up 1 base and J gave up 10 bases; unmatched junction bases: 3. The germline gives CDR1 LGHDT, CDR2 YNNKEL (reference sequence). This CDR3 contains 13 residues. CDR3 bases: TGTGCCAGCAGCCAAGTCTGGACTAGCGAGCAGTTCTTC. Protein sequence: CASSQVWTSEQFF.

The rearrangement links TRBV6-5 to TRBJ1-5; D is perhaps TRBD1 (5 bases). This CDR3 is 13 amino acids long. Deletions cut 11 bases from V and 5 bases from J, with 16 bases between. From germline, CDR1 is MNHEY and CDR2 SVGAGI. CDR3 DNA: TGTGCCTCCACCTGGGGGGGGGATCAGCCCCAGCATTTT. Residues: CASTWGGDQPQHF.

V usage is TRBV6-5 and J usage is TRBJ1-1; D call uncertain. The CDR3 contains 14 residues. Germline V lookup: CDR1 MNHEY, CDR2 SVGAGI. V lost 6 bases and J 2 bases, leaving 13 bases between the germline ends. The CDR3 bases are TGTGCCAGCAGGGCCCGGGTGGGTAACACTGAAGCTTTCTTT. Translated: CASRARVGNTEAFF.

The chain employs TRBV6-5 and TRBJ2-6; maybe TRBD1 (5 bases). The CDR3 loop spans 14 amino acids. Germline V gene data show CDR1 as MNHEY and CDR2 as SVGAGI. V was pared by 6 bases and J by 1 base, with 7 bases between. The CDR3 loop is CASSQGSGANVLTF. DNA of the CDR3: TGTGCCAGCAGCCAGGGTTCTGGGGCCAACGTCCTGACTTTC.

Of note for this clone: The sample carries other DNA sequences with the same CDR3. The CDR3 reads CASSVQGATEAFF. For the CDR3, the DNA is TGTGCCAGCAGCGTACAGGGGGCAACTGAAGCTTTCTTT. This chain joins TRBV9 and TRBJ1-1, with 8 nucleotides matching TRBD1. The CDR3 sequence is 13 residues long. V lost 1 base, J lost 5 bases, and 1 base stayed unmatched. The germline V gene has CDR1 SGDLS and CDR2 YYNGEE.

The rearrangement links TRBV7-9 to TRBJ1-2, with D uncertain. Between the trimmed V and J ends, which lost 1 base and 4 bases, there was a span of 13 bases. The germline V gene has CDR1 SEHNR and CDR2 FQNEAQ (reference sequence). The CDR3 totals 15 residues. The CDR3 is CASSLGIGVGYGYTF. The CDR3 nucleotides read TGTGCCAGCAGCTTAGGGATCGGGGTTGGCTATGGCTACACCTTC.

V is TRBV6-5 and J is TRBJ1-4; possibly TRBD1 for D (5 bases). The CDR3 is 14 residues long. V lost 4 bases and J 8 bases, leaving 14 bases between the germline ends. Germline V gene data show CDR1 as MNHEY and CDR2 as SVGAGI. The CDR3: CASSSQGGWEKLFF. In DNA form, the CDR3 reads TGTGCCAGCAGTTCGCAGGGCGGTTGGGAAAAACTGTTTTTT.

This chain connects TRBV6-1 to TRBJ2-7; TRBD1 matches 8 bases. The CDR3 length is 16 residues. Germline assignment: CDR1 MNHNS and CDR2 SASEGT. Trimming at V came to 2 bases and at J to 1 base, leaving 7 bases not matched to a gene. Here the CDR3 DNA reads TGTGCCAGCAGTGAATCCAGACAGGGGTTATCCTACGAGCAGTACGTC. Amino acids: CASSESRQGLSYEQYV.

The CDR3 sequence is CASSFLESGANVLTF. For the CDR3, the DNA is TGCGCCAGCAGCTTTTTGGAGTCTGGGGCCAACGTCCTGACTTTC. The chain uses TRBV5-1 and TRBJ2-6; D is unresolved. This CDR3 is 15 amino acids long. The V gene lost 2 bases and the J gene lost 1 base, with 7 bases spanning the gap. In germline, CDR1 is SGHRS, CDR2 YFSETQ.

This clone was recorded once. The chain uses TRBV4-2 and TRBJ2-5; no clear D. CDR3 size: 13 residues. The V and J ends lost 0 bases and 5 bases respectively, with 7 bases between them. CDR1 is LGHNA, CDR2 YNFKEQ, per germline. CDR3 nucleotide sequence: TGTGCCAGCAGCCAAGATCTTCGGGAGACCCAGTACTTC. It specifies CASSQDLRETQYF.

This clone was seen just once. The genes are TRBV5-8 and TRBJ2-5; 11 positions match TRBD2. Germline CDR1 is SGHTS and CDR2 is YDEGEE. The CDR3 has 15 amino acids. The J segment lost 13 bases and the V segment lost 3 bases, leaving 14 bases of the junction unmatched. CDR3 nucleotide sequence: TGTGCCAGCAGCTCGCGGGGACTAGCGGCCGACTCGCCGTACTTC. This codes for CASSSRGLAADSPYF.

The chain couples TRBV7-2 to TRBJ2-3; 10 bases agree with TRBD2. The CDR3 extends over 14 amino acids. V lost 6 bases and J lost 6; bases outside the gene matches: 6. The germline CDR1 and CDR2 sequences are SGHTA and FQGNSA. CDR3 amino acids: CASSFTSGVDTQYF. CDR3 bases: TGTGCCAGCAGTTTCACTAGCGGGGTCGATACGCAGTATTTT.

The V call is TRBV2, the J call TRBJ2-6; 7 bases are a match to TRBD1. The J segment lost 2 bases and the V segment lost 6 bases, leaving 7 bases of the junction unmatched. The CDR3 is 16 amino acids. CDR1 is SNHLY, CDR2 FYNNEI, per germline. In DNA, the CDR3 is TGTGCCAGCAGCACCGCCCAGGGGGCTGGGGCCAACGTCCTGACTTTC. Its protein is CASSTAQGAGANVLTF.

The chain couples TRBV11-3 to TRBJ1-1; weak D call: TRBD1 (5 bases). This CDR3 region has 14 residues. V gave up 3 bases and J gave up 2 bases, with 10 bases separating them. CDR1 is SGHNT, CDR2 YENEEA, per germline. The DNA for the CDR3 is TGTGCCAGCAGCTTCGGGGGAGGTAACACTGAAGCTTTCTTT. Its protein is CASSFGGGNTEAFF.

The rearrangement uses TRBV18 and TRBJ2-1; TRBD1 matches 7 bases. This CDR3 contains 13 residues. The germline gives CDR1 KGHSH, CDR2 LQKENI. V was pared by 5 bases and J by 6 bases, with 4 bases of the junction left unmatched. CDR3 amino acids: CASSADRVNEQFF. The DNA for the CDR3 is TGTGCCAGCTCAGCTGACAGGGTCAATGAGCAGTTCTTC. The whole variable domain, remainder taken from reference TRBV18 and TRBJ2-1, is NAGVMQNPRHLVRRRGQEARLRCSPMKGHSHVYWYRQLPEEGLKFMVYLQKENIIDESGMPKERFSAEFPKEGPSILRIQQVVRGDSAAYFCASSADRVNEQFFGPGTRLTVL.

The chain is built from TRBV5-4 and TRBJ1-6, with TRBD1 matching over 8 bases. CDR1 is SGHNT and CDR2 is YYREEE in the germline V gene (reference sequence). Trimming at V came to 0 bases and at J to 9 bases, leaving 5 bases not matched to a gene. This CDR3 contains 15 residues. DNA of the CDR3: TGTGCCAGCAGCTTGGTGGGGCAGGGGGCTTCACCCCTCCACTTT. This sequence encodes CASSLVGQGASPLHF.

The CDR3 region is CAISESRLADAYNEQFF. In nucleotides, the CDR3 is TGTGCCATCAGTGAGTCGAGACTAGCCGACGCCTACAATGAGCAGTTCTTC. The chain is built from TRBV10-3 and TRBJ2-1, with 7 bases identical to TRBD2. From germline, CDR1 is ENHRY and CDR2 SYGVKD. J lost 2 bases, V lost 0 bases, and 7 bases had no gene match. CDR3 size: 17 residues.

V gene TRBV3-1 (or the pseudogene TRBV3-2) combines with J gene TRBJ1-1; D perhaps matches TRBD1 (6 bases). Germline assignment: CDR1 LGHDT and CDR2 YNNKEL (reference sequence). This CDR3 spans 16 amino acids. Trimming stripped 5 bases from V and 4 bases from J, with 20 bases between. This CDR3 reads CASSTGSGVQGTEAFF. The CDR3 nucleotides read TGTGCCAGCAGCACCGGCTCAGGGGTTCAGGGCACTGAAGCTTTCTTT.

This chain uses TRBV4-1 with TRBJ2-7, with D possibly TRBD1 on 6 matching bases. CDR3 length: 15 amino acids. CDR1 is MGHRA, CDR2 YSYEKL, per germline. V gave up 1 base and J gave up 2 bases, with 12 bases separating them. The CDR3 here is CASSQVQGKTYEQYV. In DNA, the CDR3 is TGCGCCAGCAGCCAAGTCCAGGGGAAGACCTACGAGCAGTACGTC.